This TCR beta chain was sequenced in a study of T-cell reconstitution after alpha-beta-depleted transplantation in children. Preparing the TCRbeta library involved the use of unique molecular identifiers. TCRdb recomputed calls from the PCR reads with MiXCR, one row per CDR3 protein. The data show hundreds of thousands of distinct CDR3 sequences, 9.5% to 15% seen once. The sequence was obtained from a human donor who donated a stem cell graft to a child with acute lymphoblastic leukemia. The sequencing here drew on PBMCs from the stem cell graft donor, taken from the stem cell graft.

The CDR3 bases are TGCGCCAGCAGCCAGAGCGGGGGGACCTACAATGAGCAGTTCTTC. Its translation is CASSQSGGTYNEQFF. The V gene is TRBV4-3, the J gene TRBJ2-1; TRBD2 matches at 9 bases. With V trimmed by 3 bases and J by 2 bases, 2 bases remained unmatched. This CDR3 is built from 15 residues. Germline CDR1 and CDR2: LGHNA and YSLEER.